This T cell receptor (beta chain) was captured by sequencing in a study of cytomegalovirus exposure and HLA in healthy donors. On the study more broadly: Genetic ancestry analysis placed approximately 80% of the 300 to 500 donors that were genotyped in the Caucasian-associated cluster. General study results and limits: At a 0.05 false discovery rate, a later analysis found some 18,000 TCR beta sequences to be associated with HLA alleles. Previous analysis showed most TCR beta V segments were productive about 87% or about 30% of the time. In a later analysis, TCR beta V- and J-gene trimming was associated with a missense DCLRE1C variant.

In the case of this clone: Its antigen is unidentified.

The V segment lost 10 bases and the J segment 3 bases; nucleotides outside the gene matches: 12. This CDR3 is built from 15 residues. Germline CDR1 is LNHDA and CDR2 is SQIVND (reference sequence). PCR involved 60 Vbeta and 13 Jbeta primers. The repertoire was sequenced with immunoSEQ multiplex PCR; TCRdb's copy has only in-frame clones and lacks some. Among 200,000 to 300,000 clones listed, 82% were seen once. The source is a middle-aged woman in good health and CMV-seropositive. The chain employs TRBV19 and TRBJ2-7; 10 bases are shared with TRBD1. The sample was PBMCs. This CDR3 is CATIGPGTGDYEQYF. The DNA for the CDR3 is TGTGCCACTATAGGACCCGGGACAGGGGACTACGAGCAGTACTTC.